This entry describes one T cell receptor (beta chain). A few counts support this clone. Which antigen it targets is not known. Within one base of it there is no much larger clone, and no base qualities were kept. TCR beta CDR3 regions were sequenced from DNA using the immunoSEQ Assay. As for the authors' bioinformatics: T cell density was computed as TCR beta template counts normalized to usable DNA estimated by amplifying housekeeping genes. Richness was estimated using the preseqR package, with extrapolation to 400,000 templates for PBMC samples and to 120,000 templates for tissue samples. Clonality was calculated as one minus Pielou's evenness. Differential abundance testing on productive amino-acid clonotypes, with a minimum total count of 5 and an alpha of 0.1, was used to identify tissue-enriched TCRs. The Jaccard Index and the Morisita Overlap Index were used to quantify repertoire overlap between compartments. GLIPH grouped TCR beta CDR3s together with public tetramer-defined viral CDR3s, and a viral motif had to include at least three viral sequences and show V-gene enrichment. TCRdb mirrors the immuneACCESS table, restricted to in-frame sequences. Some clones are absent from its copies; in checked studies, under half trace to an unresolved V gene, and the reason for the others is unknown. The V and J calls and clone size are taken from that table; D and trimming were inferred from the DNA. The sample table contains about 21,000 clones; only one count was recorded for roughly 89% of them. About 7% of the sample lies in the top ten.

At diagnosis, peripheral blood, uninvolved tumor-adjacent lung and tumor were collected and were preserved as a mix of fresh-frozen and FFPE material. Blood samples were analyzed as peripheral blood mononuclear cells for TCR repertoire profiling. The data stem from a study of T cells in localized non-small cell lung cancer (TCRdb year 2020). For the wider study: The study analyzed T cell repertoires of about 230 early-stage NSCLC patients, comparing tumors and uninvolved tumor-adjacent lungs. All 220 or so NSCLC patients in the cohort were treatment-naive and had localized lung tumors that were resected. A mean age of 66.3 years was recorded for the NSCLC patients, of whom under 150 were male and some 100 were female. Points the paper makes about the study in general: Since the design was exploratory, TCR variables were selected using unadjusted p-values with no false-discovery rate correction. Because multi-region sequencing of the tumors was not done, intratumor heterogeneity could not be ruled out. A median of about 50 of the top 100 tumor clones turned up in the paired uninvolved adjacent lung, and around 27 of those clones also ranked among the top 100 of that same adjacent lung. Higher T cell density in blood was associated with longer overall survival, whereas higher clonality in adjacent lung was associated with shorter survival. Uninvolved tumor-adjacent lung showed the highest T cell clonality, higher than tumor, which suggests more focused antigenic responses in the uninvolved tumor-adjacent lung.

The CDR3 goes from the cysteine to the phenylalanine over 13 residues. Of the read, only the CDR3 DNA is kept; its 39 bases are in frame from base 1. V loses 6 bases at its end and J loses 11 bases; junction bases beyond the gene matches: 12. As encoded in the germline V gene, CDR1 is WSHSY while CDR2 is SAAADI. The sequence joins TRBV10-2 to TRBJ1-1, with TRBD1 identical over 7 junction bases. The receptor comes from a male donor older than 55 with stage I squamous cell lung carcinoma. This sample comprised peripheral blood, obtained before any cancer treatment. The CDR3 protein sequence reads: CASRLTGSLEAFF. In nucleotide form, the sequence is TGCGCCAGCAGGCTGACAGGGTCCCTTGAGGCTTTCTTT.